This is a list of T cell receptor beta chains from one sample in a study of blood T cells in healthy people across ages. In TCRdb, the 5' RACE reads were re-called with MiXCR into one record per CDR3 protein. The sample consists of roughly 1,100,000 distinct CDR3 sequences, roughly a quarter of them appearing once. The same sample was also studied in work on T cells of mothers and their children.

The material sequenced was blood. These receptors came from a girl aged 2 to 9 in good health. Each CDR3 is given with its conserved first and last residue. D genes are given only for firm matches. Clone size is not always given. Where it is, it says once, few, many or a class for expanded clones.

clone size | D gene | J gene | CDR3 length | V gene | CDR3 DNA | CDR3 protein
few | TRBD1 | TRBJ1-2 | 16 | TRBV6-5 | TGTGCCAGCAGTTCCCCCCTCGGACAGGGGGAGGATGGCTACACCTTC | CASSSPLGQGEDGYTF
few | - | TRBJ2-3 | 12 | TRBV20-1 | TGCAGTGCTAGCCCACGCCCAGATACGCAGTATTTT | CSASPRPDTQYF
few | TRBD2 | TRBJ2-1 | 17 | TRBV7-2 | TGTGCCAGCAGCCTAACGGAAGGACTAGCGGGATACAATGAGCAGTTCTTC | CASSLTEGLAGYNEQFF
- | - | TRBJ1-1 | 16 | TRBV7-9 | TGTGCCAGCAGCTTCGGCCAGACGGTCCCTGGCGCTGAAGCTTTCTTT | CASSFGQTVPGAEAFF
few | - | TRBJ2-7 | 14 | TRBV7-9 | TGTGCCAGCAGCCCCGGGGCCGGCGGGTCCGAGCAGTACTTC | CASSPGAGGSEQYF
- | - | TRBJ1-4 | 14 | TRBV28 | TGTGCCAGCAGTTTTTCAGGGGCCCGTTTGTCACTGTTTTTT | CASSFSGARLSLFF
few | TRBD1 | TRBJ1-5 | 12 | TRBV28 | TGTGCCAGCAGTTCCTACCGACAGGGCCAGCATTTT | CASSSYRQGQHF
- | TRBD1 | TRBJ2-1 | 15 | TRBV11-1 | TGTGCCAGCAGCGTGGACAGGTCGACCTACAATGAGCAGTTCTTC | CASSVDRSTYNEQFF
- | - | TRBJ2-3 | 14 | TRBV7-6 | TGTGCCAGCAGCTTATTACCGGGGACAGATACGCAGTATTTT | CASSLLPGTDTQYF
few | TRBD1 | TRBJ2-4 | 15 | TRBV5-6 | TGTGCCAGCAGCTTGGGGACAGGTCTCCCAAACATTCAGTACTTC | CASSLGTGLPNIQYF
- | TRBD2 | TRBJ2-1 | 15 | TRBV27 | TGTGCCAGCAGTTTCCGGGGGGGCCCCTACAATGAGCAGTTCTTC | CASSFRGGPYNEQFF
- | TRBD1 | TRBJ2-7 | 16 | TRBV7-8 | TGTGCCAGCAGCCAAAACAGGGGTTTGGTTGCCGACGAGCAGTACTTC | CASSQNRGLVADEQYF
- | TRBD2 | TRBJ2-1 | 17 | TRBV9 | TGTGCCAGCAGCGTGGGTTTCTTGGGAGGGCCCTACAATGAGCAGTTCTTC | CASSVGFLGGPYNEQFF
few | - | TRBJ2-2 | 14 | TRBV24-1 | TGTGCCACCGGAGAGAGGTCGAACACCGGGGAGCTGTTTTTT | CATGERSNTGELFF
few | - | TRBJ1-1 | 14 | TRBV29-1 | TGCAGCGTCGTGGATCGGGGGGAGGACACTGAAGCTTTCTTT | CSVVDRGEDTEAFF
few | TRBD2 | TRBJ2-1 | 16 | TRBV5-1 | TGCGCCAGCAGCGGAGTGGGACTAGCGGTCTACAATGAGCAGTCCTTC | CASSGVGLAVYNEQSF
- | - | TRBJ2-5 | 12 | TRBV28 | TGTGCCAGCAGATATGGGGCCGAGGGTCAGTACTTC | CASRYGAEGQYF
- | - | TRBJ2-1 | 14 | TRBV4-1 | TGCGCCAGCAGGGGTGGTGGCTCCTACAATGAGCAGTTCTTC | CASRGGGSYNEQFF
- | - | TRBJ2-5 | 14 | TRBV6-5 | TGTGCCAGCAGTTACAGGGCAGTCCAAGAGACCCAGTACTTC | CASSYRAVQETQYF
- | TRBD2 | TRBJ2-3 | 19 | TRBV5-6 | TGTGCCAGCAGCGGAGATGGGACTAGCGGGGGAGGTGGCGCAGATACGCAGTATTTT | CASSGDGTSGGGGADTQYF
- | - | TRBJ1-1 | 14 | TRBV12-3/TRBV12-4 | TGTGCCAGCAGGCCTGGTCCTGGGAACACTGAAGCTTTCTTT | CASRPGPGNTEAFF
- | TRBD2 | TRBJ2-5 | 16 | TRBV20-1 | TGCAGTGCTAGTGGTTCGTCTAGCGGGACTGAAGAGACCCAGTACTTC | CSASGSSSGTEETQYF
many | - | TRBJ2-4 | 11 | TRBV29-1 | TGCAGCGTTGAGGCGGGAAACATTCAGTACTTC | CSVEAGNIQYF
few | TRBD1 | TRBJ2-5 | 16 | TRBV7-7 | TGTGCTAGCAGCCCCGGACAGGGAGGAGGAGTAGAGACCCAGTACTTC | CASSPGQGGGVETQYF
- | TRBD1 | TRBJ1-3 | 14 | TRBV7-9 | TGTTCCGGCAGCTCGACAGGGGCTGGAAACACCATATATTTT | CSGSSTGAGNTIYF
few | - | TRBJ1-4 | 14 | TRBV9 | TGTGCCAGCAGCGTAGGAGGCCATGGGGAAAAACTGTTTTTT | CASSVGGHGEKLFF
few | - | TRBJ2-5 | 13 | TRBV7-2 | TGTGCCAGCAGCGAAGATTTGGGAGGTCCCCAGTACTTC | CASSEDLGGPQYF
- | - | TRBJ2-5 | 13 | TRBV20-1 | TGCAGTGCTAGAGATACAGGGCTGGAGACCCAGTACTTC | CSARDTGLETQYF
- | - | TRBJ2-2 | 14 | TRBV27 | TGTGCCACCGCTACAGGGTGGAGCACCGGGGAGCTGTTTTTT | CATATGWSTGELFF
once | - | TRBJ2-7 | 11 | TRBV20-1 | TGCAGTGCTTGGGCCAGGGGCGAGCAGTACTTC | CSAWARGEQYF
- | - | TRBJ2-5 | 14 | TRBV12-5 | TGTGCTAGTGGTTTGGGTTATGGGCAAGAGACCCAGTACTTC | CASGLGYGQETQYF
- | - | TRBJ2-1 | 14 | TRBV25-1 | TGTGCCGGCAGTGCCTCTGAGAATGGCGATGAGCAGTTCTTC | CAGSASENGDEQFF
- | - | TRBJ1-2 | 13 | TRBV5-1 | TGCGCCAGCAGCTTGGGAGAGGGCGGCGGCTACACCTTC | CASSLGEGGGYTF
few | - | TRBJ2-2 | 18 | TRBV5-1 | TGCGCCAGCAGCTTGGTTTGGCAGGGGCAGACGAACACCGGGGAGCTGTTTTTT | CASSLVWQGQTNTGELFF
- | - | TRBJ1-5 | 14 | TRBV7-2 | TGTGCCAGCAGCACCCGGGACAACAATCAGCCCCAGCATTTT | CASSTRDNNQPQHF
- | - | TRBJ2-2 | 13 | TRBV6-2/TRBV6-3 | TGTGCCAGCAGGCCTCCCAGCACCGGGGAGCTGTTTTTT | CASRPPSTGELFF
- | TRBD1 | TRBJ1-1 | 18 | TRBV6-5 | TGTGCCAGCAGTTACGACTGGTTTAGAGGGGGCATGAACACTGAAGCTTTCTTT | CASSYDWFRGGMNTEAFF
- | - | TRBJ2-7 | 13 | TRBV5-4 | TGTGCCAGCAGTGCGGATCCTGAGAGCGAGCAGTACTTC | CASSADPESEQYF
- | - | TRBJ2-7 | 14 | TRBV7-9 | TGTGCCAGCAGCCCGATCGACCTCCTGTGGGAGCAGTACTTC | CASSPIDLLWEQYF
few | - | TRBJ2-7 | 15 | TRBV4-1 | TGCGCCGGCAGCCAATATTCTAGCCATTCCTACGAGCAGTACTTC | CAGSQYSSHSYEQYF
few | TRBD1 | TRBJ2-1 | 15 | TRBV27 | TGTGCCAGCAGTTTGACAGGGTCGTCCTACAATGGGCAGTTCTTC | CASSLTGSSYNGQFF